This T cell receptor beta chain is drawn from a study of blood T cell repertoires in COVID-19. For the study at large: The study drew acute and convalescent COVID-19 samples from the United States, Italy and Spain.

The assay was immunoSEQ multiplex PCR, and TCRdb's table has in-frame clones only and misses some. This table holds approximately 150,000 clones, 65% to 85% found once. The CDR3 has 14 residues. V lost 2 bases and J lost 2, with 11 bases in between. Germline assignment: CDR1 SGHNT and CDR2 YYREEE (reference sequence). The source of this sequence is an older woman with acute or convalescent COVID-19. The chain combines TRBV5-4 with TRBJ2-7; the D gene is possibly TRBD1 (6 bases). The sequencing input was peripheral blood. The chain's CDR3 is CASSFRTAPYEQYF. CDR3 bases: TGTGCCAGCAGCTTTCGGACAGCTCCCTACGAGCAGTACTTC. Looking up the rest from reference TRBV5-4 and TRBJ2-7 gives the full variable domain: ETGVTQSPTHLIKTRGQQVTLRCSSQSGHNTVSWYQQALGQGPQFIFQYYREEENGRGNFPPRFSGLQFPNYSSELNVNALELDDSALYLCASSFRTAPYEQYFGPGTRLTVT.